Following are 26 T cell receptor beta chains from one sample sequenced in a study of blood T cell repertoires in COVID-19. The table came from immunoSEQ multiplex PCR; TCRdb's copy has only in-frame clones and leaves some out. Of approximately 250,000 clones listed, roughly 85% are singletons. The sample was peripheral blood. The receptors were sampled from a man in his fifties with COVID-19, enrolled during active disease.

The chain carries TRBV2 and TRBJ2-7; 9 bases are shared with TRBD1. Germline lookup yields CDR1 SNHLY and CDR2 FYNNEI. This CDR3 comprises 14 residues. Trimming at V came to 6 bases and at J to 7 bases, leaving 10 bases not matched to a gene. The CDR3 nucleotides are TGTGCCAGCAGACAGGACAGGGGTCTAGGGGAGCAGTACTTC. This sequence encodes CASRQDRGLGEQYF.

The count of this clone is one. The rearrangement joins TRBV30 to TRBJ2-1; the D gene is possibly TRBD2 (6 bases). CDR1 is GTSNPN, CDR2 SVGIG, per germline (reference sequence). The CDR3 is 14 amino acids. V was trimmed by 0 bases and J by 8 bases, leaving 14 bases between them. The CDR3 sequence is CAWSVSPSVDEQFF. In DNA, the CDR3 is TGTGCCTGGAGTGTAAGTCCTAGCGTCGATGAGCAGTTCTTC.

The gene calls are TRBV10-3 and TRBJ1-2; D is perhaps TRBD1 (6 bases). With 2 bases removed from V and 2 bases from J, the gap between germline ends came to 9 bases. CDR1 ENHRY and CDR2 SYGVKD come from the germline V gene. This CDR3 spans 14 amino acids. The CDR3 DNA follows: TGTGCCATCAGTGAGACAGGGCTGAACTATGGCTACACCTTC. Amino acid sequence: CAISETGLNYGYTF.

This chain joins TRBV30 and TRBJ1-1, with a possible D match to TRBD1 (5 bases). The V end was cut by 3 bases, the J end by 3 bases, with 8 bases between. Germline CDR1 reads GTSNPN; CDR2 reads SVGIG (reference sequence). The CDR3 has 12 amino acids. The CDR3 loop is CAWSTGYTEAFF. DNA of the CDR3: TGTGCCTGGAGCACAGGCTACACTGAAGCTTTCTTT.

The CDR3 nucleotides are TGTGCCATCAGTGACCGCCCACGACTAGCGGGGGACCAAAATGAGCAGTTCTTC. Translating gives CAISDRPRLAGDQNEQFF. The rearrangement uses TRBV10-3 and TRBJ2-1; 12 positions agree with TRBD2. The ends lost 3 bases at V and 7 bases at J; junction bases unmatched: 13. CDR3 length equals 18 residues. Germline CDR1 reads ENHRY; CDR2 reads SYGVKD.

This chain uses TRBV19 with TRBJ1-5, with D unresolved. V lost 8 bases, J lost 5 bases, and 16 bases lay in between. This CDR3 has 14 residues. Germline CDR1 reads LNHDA; CDR2 reads SQIVND (reference sequence). The CDR3 here is CASSTDSVYQPQHF. Here the CDR3 DNA reads TGTGCCAGTTCGACGGACTCCGTCTATCAGCCCCAGCATTTT. The full variable domain, its missing parts supplied by reference TRBV19 and TRBJ1-5, is DGGITQSPKYLFRKEGQNVTLSCEQNLNHDAMYWYRQDPGQGLRLIYYSQIVNDFQKGDIAEGYSVSREKKESFPLTVTSAQKNPTAFYLCASSTDSVYQPQHFGDGTRLSIL.

The V call is TRBV9, the J call TRBJ1-3, with D unresolved. The CDR3 is 16 residues long. Germline CDR1 and CDR2: SGDLS and YYNGEE. V dropped 0 bases and J dropped 0 bases, with 10 bases sitting between them. The DNA for the CDR3 is TGTGCCAGCAGCGTAGGGGCGGGAAGCTCTGGAAACACCATATATTTT. Translation: CASSVGAGSSGNTIYF.

The chain uses TRBV5-1 and TRBJ2-7; D is ambiguous. This CDR3 region has 11 residues. The V gene's germline CDR1 is SGHRS and CDR2 YFSETQ. V was cut by 1 base and J by 5 bases, with 4 bases left in between. Here the CDR3 reads CASSLSDEQYF. For the CDR3, the DNA is TGCGCCAGCAGCTTGTCGGACGAGCAGTACTTC. Using reference TRBV5-1 and TRBJ2-7 for the parts outside the CDR3, the full variable domain is KAGVTQTPRYLIKTRGQQVTLSCSPISGHRSVSWYQQTPGQGLQFLFEYFSETQRNKGNFPGRFSGRQFSNSRSEMNVSTLELGDSALYLCASSLSDEQYFGPGTRLTVT.

This chain joins TRBV25-1 and TRBJ2-3; D gene ambiguous. The V and J ends lost 4 bases and 4 bases respectively, with 9 bases between them. Germline V lookup: CDR1 MGHDK, CDR2 SYGVNS. The CDR3 covers 13 residues. The DNA of the CDR3 is TGTGCCAGCAGTGTAGCAAATCCAGATACGCAGTATTTT. It yields the protein CASSVANPDTQYF.

A single count supports this clone. CDR3 sequence: CASSDGTFSSYEQYF. In DNA form, the CDR3 reads TGTGCCAGCAGTGACGGGACTTTCTCCTCCTACGAGCAGTACTTC. J is TRBJ2-7 and V is TRBV25-1; TRBD2 is a possible D gene (6 bases). V was shortened by 3 bases and J by 0 bases, with 12 bases between the two germline ends. The CDR3 sequence is 15 residues long. The germline V gene encodes CDR1 MGHDK and CDR2 SYGVNS.

CDR3 in DNA: TGTGCCAGTAGTCCAAACCACCACAGACAGGGCCCCACTGAAGCTTTCTTT. This sequence encodes CASSPNHHRQGPTEAFF. V is TRBV19 and J is TRBJ1-1, with TRBD1 matching over 7 bases. V lost 5 bases to trimming and J lost 4 bases; unmatched junction nucleotides: 16. Germline V gene lookup returns CDR1 LNHDA and CDR2 SQIVND (reference sequence). The CDR3 sequence is 17 residues long.

The genes are TRBV27 and TRBJ1-1; D is possibly TRBD1 (5 bases). Germline assignment: CDR1 MNHEY and CDR2 SMNVEV (reference sequence). The V end was cut by 4 bases, the J end by 0 bases, with 12 bases between. The CDR3 is 15 amino acids. In DNA form, the CDR3 reads TGTGCCAGCAGTTCCCCCTTAGGGGTGAACACTGAAGCTTTCTTT. This sequence encodes CASSSPLGVNTEAFF.

V usage is TRBV19 and J usage is TRBJ1-5; D is unclear. V was shortened by 3 bases and J by 4 bases, with 7 bases between the two germline ends. CDR1 and CDR2 from the germline V gene are LNHDA and SQIVND (reference sequence). The CDR3 runs 13 residues. In nucleotides, the CDR3 is TGTGCCAGTAGTATTAACGGGAATCAGCCCCAGCATTTT. Residues: CASSINGNQPQHF.

The chain joins TRBV4-3 to TRBJ1-5, with 7 nucleotides matching TRBD1. CDR1 and CDR2 (germline): LGHNA, YSLEER. The ends lost 0 bases at V and 1 base at J; junction bases unmatched: 12. The CDR3 runs 19 residues. This CDR3 reads CASSQEATGYRGSNQPQHF. DNA for the CDR3: TGCGCCAGCAGCCAAGAAGCCACCGGGTACAGGGGAAGCAATCAGCCCCAGCATTTT.

The CDR3 region is CASSPGQPYGYTF. The DNA for the CDR3 is TGTGCCAGCAGCCCAGGACAGCCCTATGGCTACACCTTC. This rearrangement joins TRBV9 to TRBJ1-2, with D possibly TRBD1 on 6 matching bases. The CDR3 is 13 amino acids. V lost 4 bases and J lost 4, with 11 bases in between. Germline CDR1 reads SGDLS; CDR2 reads YYNGEE.

The chain links TRBV6-5 to TRBJ1-2; 7 bases align to TRBD1. J was trimmed by 6 bases and V by 3 bases; bases with no gene match: 4. The germline gives CDR1 MNHEY, CDR2 SVGAGI. The CDR3 totals 13 residues. The DNA for the CDR3 is TGTGCCAGCAGTTATGACAGGGAAAATGGCTACACCTTC. Amino acids: CASSYDRENGYTF.

The genes are TRBV7-9 and TRBJ2-1; the D is unclear. The CDR3 has 11 residues. CDR1 SEHNR and CDR2 FQNEAQ come from the germline V gene (reference sequence). V was cut by 10 bases and J by 5 bases, with 9 bases left in between. The CDR3: CATETHNEQFF. CDR3 in DNA: TGTGCCACAGAGACACACAATGAGCAGTTCTTC.

V and J are TRBV19 and TRBJ1-5; 7 bases agree with TRBD1. The CDR3 is 14 residues long. The germline V gene encodes CDR1 LNHDA and CDR2 SQIVND (reference sequence). V lost 6 bases, J lost 4 bases, and 6 bases stayed unmatched. The CDR3 sequence: CASSPGGPNQPQHF. In DNA, the CDR3 is TGTGCCAGTAGCCCAGGGGGGCCAAATCAGCCCCAGCATTTT.

This sequence joins TRBV5-1 and TRBJ2-3; 11 bases align to TRBD2. The CDR3 contains 18 residues. Unmatched junction bases numbered 6, after V lost 0 bases and J lost 0 bases. Per germline, CDR1 SGHRS and CDR2 YFSETQ. The CDR3 nucleotides read TGCGCCAGCAGCTTGGCCTCCTCTAGCGGGGGGAGCACAGATACGCAGTATTTT. This encodes CASSLASSSGGSTDTQYF.

The chain carries TRBV7-8 and TRBJ2-5; D may be TRBD2 (6 bases). CDR3 length equals 15 residues. CDR1 is SGHVS, CDR2 FQNEAQ, per germline. Trimming cost V 1 base and J 1 base, with 10 bases left between them. The CDR3 nucleotides read TGTGCCAGCAGCTTAGGGAGGGGTCTCCAAGAGACCCAGTACTTC. It yields the protein CASSLGRGLQETQYF.

The chain is built from TRBV3-1 (or the pseudogene TRBV3-2) and TRBJ2-7; D not certain. The V gene lost 1 base and the J gene lost 4 bases, with 11 bases spanning the gap. Germline CDR1 is LGHDT and CDR2 is YNNKEL (reference sequence). The CDR3 spans 14 residues. The CDR3 region has the DNA TGTGCCAGCAGCCAAGCCCTTAATCAGTACGAGCAGTACTTC. This encodes CASSQALNQYEQYF.

As to this clone: The identical CDR3 is also encoded by other nucleotide sequences in the sample. The V call is TRBV3-1 (or the pseudogene TRBV3-2), the J call TRBJ2-3, with 7 bases aligning to TRBD2. The germline gives CDR1 LGHDT, CDR2 YNNKEL (reference sequence). J was trimmed by 3 bases and V by 1 base; bases with no gene match: 1. This CDR3 has 14 amino acids. This CDR3 is CASSQGLATDTQYF. Here the CDR3 DNA reads TGTGCCAGCAGCCAAGGACTAGCTACAGATACGCAGTATTTT.

The J gene is TRBJ1-2, the V gene TRBV5-4, with 7 bases aligning to TRBD1. With 3 bases clipped from V and 1 base from J, the junction kept 15 bases outside the gene matches. The germline CDR1 and CDR2 sequences are SGHNT and YYREEE (reference sequence). The length of the CDR3 is 18 residues. The CDR3 sequence is CASSSAITGTVDNYGYTF. CDR3 coding DNA: TGTGCCAGCAGCTCGGCCATAACCGGGACAGTAGATAACTATGGCTACACCTTC.

V is TRBV5-4 and J is TRBJ1-4; 7 bases map to TRBD1. CDR1 and CDR2 (germline): SGHNT, YYREEE (reference sequence). CDR3 length equals 14 residues. V lost 4 bases to trimming and J lost 8 bases; unmatched junction nucleotides: 8. The CDR3 coding sequence is TGTGCCAGCAGCCAGGGGGTCGCAGGAGAAAAACTGTTTTTT. This translates into CASSQGVAGEKLFF. The full variable domain, with the rest looked up from reference TRBV5-4 and TRBJ1-4, is ETGVTQSPTHLIKTRGQQVTLRCSSQSGHNTVSWYQQALGQGPQFIFQYYREEENGRGNFPPRFSGLQFPNYSSELNVNALELDDSALYLCASSQGVAGEKLFFGSGTQLSVL.

The chain combines TRBV27 with TRBJ1-2; D not certain. The V gene lost 3 bases and the J gene lost 6 bases, with 11 bases spanning the gap. Germline V gene lookup returns CDR1 MNHEY and CDR2 SMNVEV (reference sequence). The CDR3 covers 13 residues. In nucleotides, the CDR3 is TGTGCCAGCAGTTTTTCCGGTAGAAATGGCTACACCTTC. Its protein product is CASSFSGRNGYTF.

This clone has only a few counts. Other DNA sequences within the sample encode an identical CDR3. The chain is built from TRBV28 and TRBJ2-3; possibly TRBD1 for D (5 bases). The germline CDR1 and CDR2 sequences are MDHEN and SYDVKM. The V end was cut by 3 bases, the J end by 0 bases, with 10 bases between. There are 15 residues in the CDR3. The CDR3, as DNA: TGTGCCAGCAGTTTCCCAGGGTCTAGCACAGATACGCAGTATTTT. Its protein is CASSFPGSSTDTQYF.